Listed here are 20 T cell receptor beta chains from one sample, sequenced in a study of shared clonotypes between healthy human individuals. Generated by immunoSEQ multiplex PCR, the TCRdb table keeps only in-frame clones and is missing some. The table lists over a million clones, roughly 95% of them singletons. What was sequenced was naive CD4+ T cells sorted from blood. Subset given: CD45RA+ positively selected. These receptors were collected from a man younger than 45 in good health.

This clone was counted a single time. CDR3 loop: CASSRGMAGAEDTQYF. For the CDR3, the DNA is TGTGCCAGCAGCCGTGGCATGGCGGGGGCCGAAGATACGCAGTATTTT. This chain connects TRBV7-2 to TRBJ2-3; TRBD2 is a possible D gene (7 bases). The germline V and J ends were trimmed by 5 bases and 5 bases, with 20 bases remaining between them. The CDR3 covers 16 residues. CDR1 is SGHTA and CDR2 is FQGNSA in the germline V gene.

CDR3 nucleotides: TGCGCCAGCAGCCTTAACCCGGCCGACACCTCCTACGAGCAGTACTTC. This encodes CASSLNPADTSYEQYF. The V gene is TRBV5-1, the J gene TRBJ2-7; D is ambiguous. Trimming left V 4 bases short and J 0 bases short, with 17 bases between. CDR1 SGHRS and CDR2 YFSETQ come from the germline V gene. The CDR3 contains 16 residues.

V usage is TRBV6-5 and J usage is TRBJ2-7, with a weak D call TRBD2 (5 bases). The CDR3 extends over 13 amino acids. The germline V gene has CDR1 MNHEY and CDR2 SVGAGI. V lost 5 bases to trimming and J lost 5 bases, with 13 bases between them. The CDR3 region has the DNA TGTGCCAGCAGTGGACTCGGGATACACGAGCAGTACTTC. Translating gives CASSGLGIHEQYF.

This sequence joins TRBV6-5 and TRBJ2-3; the D gene could be TRBD1 or TRBD2 (5 bases each). CDR3 length: 15 residues. Trimming left V 0 bases short and J 0 bases short, with 7 bases between. Germline V gene lookup returns CDR1 MNHEY and CDR2 SVGAGI. CDR3 loop: CASSYSGDSTDTQYF. The CDR3 DNA sequence: TGTGCCAGCAGTTACTCAGGGGACAGCACAGATACGCAGTATTTT.

The rearrangement links TRBV6-1 to TRBJ1-2; no firm D call. This CDR3 spans 12 amino acids. The V end lost 2 bases, the J end lost 8 bases, and 9 bases lay between the germline ends. CDR1 and CDR2 from the germline V gene are MNHNS and SASEGT. The chain's CDR3 is CASSERQEGYTF. The DNA of the CDR3 is TGTGCCAGCAGTGAAAGGCAGGAGGGCTACACCTTC.

The chain couples TRBV5-4 to TRBJ2-1; D perhaps matches TRBD1 (7 bases). This CDR3 is built from 16 residues. From germline, CDR1 is SGHNT and CDR2 YYREEE (reference sequence). V was shortened by 4 bases and J by 5 bases, with 19 bases between the two germline ends. DNA for the CDR3: TGTGCCAGCAGCCCTGCGGGGACAGTGATCCACAATGAGCAGTTCTTC. This gives the protein CASSPAGTVIHNEQFF.

The chain joins TRBV6-6 to TRBJ1-5, with TRBD1 matching over 9 bases. V lost 5 bases and J lost 6; bases outside the gene matches: 11. The CDR3 runs 16 residues. Per germline, CDR1 MNHNY and CDR2 SVGAGI (reference sequence). The CDR3 sequence is CASSRQGDTHIQPQHF. The CDR3 DNA is TGTGCCAGCAGTAGACAGGGGGATACGCATATTCAGCCCCAGCATTTT.

As to this clone: The sample carries other DNA sequences with the same CDR3. The gene calls are TRBV28 and TRBJ1-5; D remains ambiguous. The germline V gene has CDR1 MDHEN and CDR2 SYDVKM. CDR3 size: 12 residues. V gave up 3 bases and J gave up 6 bases, with 6 bases separating them. The CDR3 sequence: CASSFSSQPQHF. The CDR3, as DNA: TGTGCCAGCAGTTTCTCGAGTCAGCCCCAGCATTTT.

The chain employs TRBV9 and TRBJ2-1; the D gene is possibly TRBD2 (5 bases). The V gene lost 0 bases and the J gene lost 9 bases, with 13 bases spanning the gap. This CDR3 has 14 amino acids. Germline CDR1 reads SGDLS; CDR2 reads YYNGEE. The CDR3 loop reads CASSVDRGMAEQFF. Here the CDR3 DNA reads TGTGCCAGCAGCGTAGACCGAGGGATGGCTGAGCAGTTCTTC.

The genes are TRBV9 and TRBJ2-7, with 10 bases matching TRBD1. This CDR3 has 15 amino acids. V gave up 0 bases and J gave up 5 bases; unmatched junction bases: 5. Germline V CDR1 and CDR2: SGDLS, YYNGEE. The CDR3, as DNA: TGTGCCAGCAGCGTAGGGACAGGGGGAGTCAACGAGCAGTACTTC. It yields the protein CASSVGTGGVNEQYF.

In nucleotides, the CDR3 is TGCGCCAGCAGCCAAGAGCGGGGGACTGGAAACACCATATATTTT. It yields the protein CASSQERGTGNTIYF. The chain links TRBV4-1 to TRBJ1-3, with TRBD1 as a possible D gene (5 bases). This CDR3 spans 15 amino acids. With 0 bases removed from V and 2 bases from J, the gap between germline ends came to 8 bases. Per germline, CDR1 MGHRA and CDR2 YSYEKL.

The chain links TRBV4-1 to TRBJ1-1; D is ambiguous. The germline CDR1 and CDR2 sequences are MGHRA and YSYEKL. There are 15 residues in the CDR3. V lost 0 bases, J lost 4 bases, and 12 bases lay in between. The CDR3 loop is CASSQEVGGLTEAFF. The CDR3 DNA reads as TGCGCCAGCAGCCAAGAGGTGGGAGGGCTCACTGAAGCTTTCTTT.

This clone was observed a single time. The chain couples TRBV15 to TRBJ2-7; 7 positions match TRBD1. The CDR3 covers 13 residues. Germline V CDR1 and CDR2: LNHNV, YYDKDF (reference sequence). V shed 8 bases and J 2 bases; nucleotides not matched to a gene: 6. CDR3 loop: CATGPGQTYEQYF. The CDR3 DNA reads TGTGCCACCGGTCCGGGACAGACCTACGAGCAGTACTTC.

This sequence joins TRBV6-4 and TRBJ2-7; D unclear. Germline assignment: CDR1 MRHNA and CDR2 SNTAGT. Trimming cost V 0 bases and J 8 bases, with 11 bases left between them. CDR3 size: 13 residues. The DNA for the CDR3 is TGTGCCAGCAGTGACTCGCTAGGTGCCAAGCAGTACTTC. Translation gives CASSDSLGAKQYF.

The CDR3 here is CASSFSSGQGGEKLFF. CDR3 sequence (DNA): TGTGCCAGTAGTTTCAGCTCGGGACAGGGGGGTGAAAAACTGTTTTTT. V usage is TRBV19 and J usage is TRBJ1-4; 11 positions agree with TRBD1. V was pared by 5 bases and J by 7 bases, with 9 bases of the junction left unmatched. This CDR3 has 16 residues. The germline gives CDR1 LNHDA, CDR2 SQIVND (reference sequence).

The chain uses TRBV15 and TRBJ2-1; the match to TRBD2 covers 9 bases. The CDR3 covers 16 residues. V lost 1 base and J lost 8; bases outside the gene matches: 9. The germline gives CDR1 LNHNV, CDR2 YYDKDF (reference sequence). CDR3: CATSRVGVAGAHEQFF. The CDR3 nucleotides read TGTGCCACCAGCAGAGTTGGGGTAGCGGGAGCCCATGAGCAGTTCTTC.

This sequence joins TRBV10-3 and TRBJ1-1; D remains ambiguous. Germline lookup yields CDR1 ENHRY and CDR2 SYGVKD. Trimming removed 6 bases at V and 2 bases at J, with 13 bases between. The CDR3 contains 14 residues. CDR3 coding DNA: TGTGCCATCAGGGAAAGGGAGAGTAACACTGAAGCTTTCTTT. Translating gives CAIRERESNTEAFF.

This clone came up a few times. The CDR3: CASSYSPGRAWTF. The CDR3 DNA reads as TGTGCCAGCAGTTACTCGCCAGGCAGGGCGTGGACCTTC. The chain links TRBV6-5 to TRBJ1-2; D is possibly TRBD1 (5 bases). Between the trimmed V and J ends, which lost 0 bases and 14 bases, there was a span of 16 bases. The germline gives CDR1 MNHEY, CDR2 SVGAGI. The CDR3 is 13 residues long.

This chain uses TRBV9 with TRBJ1-1; unclear D gene. The CDR3 consists of 13 residues. CDR1 and CDR2 (germline): SGDLS, YYNGEE. V was clipped by 0 bases and J by 9 bases, with 12 bases between them. The CDR3 bases are TGTGCCAGCAGCGTAGGTCCCTCAGATAAAGCTTTCTTT. The encoded protein is CASSVGPSDKAFF.

CDR3 nucleotide sequence: TGTGCCAGCAGCCAAGTTGGGCAGGGGCGAAAAGCCGGGGAGCTGTTTTTT. Amino acid sequence: CASSQVGQGRKAGELFF. The chain couples TRBV14 to TRBJ2-2; perhaps TRBD1 as D (6 bases). V shed 1 base and J shed 6 bases, with 18 bases lying between them. The CDR3 is 17 amino acids. Per the germline V gene, CDR1 is SGHDN and CDR2 is FVKESK.